Listed below are T cell receptor beta chains from one sample, sequenced in a study of Graves' ophthalmopathy and Graves' hyperthyroidism. TCRdb redid the calling of the multiplex PCR reads with MiXCR, one entry per CDR3 protein. Here the sample spans roughly 300,000 distinct CDR3 sequences, 15% to 20% being singletons. Sequenced sample: peripheral blood. These receptors were obtained from an adult man with Graves' ophthalmopathy. Each CDR3 is given with its conserved first and last residue. Each record gives: CDR3 protein, J gene, V gene.

CASSWSGQNNSPLHF TRBJ1-6 TRBV2
CASSESSGIYNSPLHF TRBJ1-6 TRBV5-1
CATSSYEQYF TRBJ2-7 TRBV24-1
CASSLVPGVNQPQHF TRBJ1-5 TRBV7-2
CASRPGAGNEAFF TRBJ1-1 TRBV7-9
CASSYPRGQGKYEQYF TRBJ2-7 TRBV6-2/TRBV6-3
CASSTGNEQYF TRBJ2-7 TRBV11-2
CASSPVHSSAEAFF TRBJ1-1 TRBV7-9
CASRTGDSASGYTF TRBJ1-2 TRBV6-1
CASSQDPPGARTEAFF TRBJ1-1 TRBV4-2
CASSLRVKGNEQYF TRBJ2-7 TRBV7-2
CSARGDRLGGEQYF TRBJ2-7 TRBV20-1
CASSLVSTGEQYF TRBJ2-7 TRBV7-2
CASRDDRNYGYTF TRBJ1-2 TRBV19
CAWSVLQSDSPLHF TRBJ1-6 TRBV30
CASSPHRDTMNTEAFF TRBJ1-1 TRBV6-5
CASNGQGARGTYSNQPQHF TRBJ1-5 TRBV6-1
CASSLRAPGQGHEQYF TRBJ2-7 TRBV6-2/TRBV6-3
CAWSGTGLDGYTF TRBJ1-2 TRBV30
CASSQDLGRKYEQYF TRBJ2-7 TRBV4-1
CASSLGPGDTEASF TRBJ1-1 TRBV5-6
CAWSTGQGPGEAFF TRBJ1-1 TRBV30
CASSPLDTGLRGNTIYF TRBJ1-3 TRBV11-2
CASSQNTGELFF TRBJ2-2 TRBV12-3/TRBV12-4
CASTKTSYMNTEAFF TRBJ1-1 TRBV6-5
CASSEPQPLNTEAFF TRBJ1-1 TRBV2
CASSLESTSGAGELFF TRBJ2-2 TRBV7-9
CASSPSGTRSPYF TRBJ2-7 TRBV7-9
CSARDPGQFYEQYF TRBJ2-7 TRBV20-1
CASSFLGGLDSPLHF TRBJ1-6 TRBV5-1
CASVSAPNQPQHF TRBJ1-5 TRBV2
CASSSTGTGLYEQYF TRBJ2-7 TRBV7-8
CASSFSDRGPNYGYTF TRBJ1-2 TRBV11-2
CASSLGESETQYF TRBJ2-5 TRBV12-3/TRBV12-4
CASRRQGGGYGYTF TRBJ1-2 TRBV12-3/TRBV12-4
CASSKRQGARNTEAFF TRBJ1-1 TRBV7-3
CASSEAGREGEQYF TRBJ2-7 TRBV2
CSARQGTGNSPLHF TRBJ1-6 TRBV20-1
CASRTSAVNTEAFF TRBJ1-1 TRBV6-1
CASSRGADFSPLHF TRBJ1-6 TRBV7-2
CASSPTATNYGYTF TRBJ1-2 TRBV12-3/TRBV12-4
CASSRTPGGSTEAFF TRBJ1-1 TRBV6-1
CASSPTRAYETQYF TRBJ2-5 TRBV6-1
CASSSQDYSYEQYF TRBJ2-7 TRBV7-9
CAWTQGNNQPQHF TRBJ1-5 TRBV30
CASSLVANTEAFF TRBJ1-1 TRBV5-1
CASSQALTGTGDGYTF TRBJ1-2 TRBV3-1
CASSRAGESTGELFF TRBJ2-2 TRBV6-2/TRBV6-3
CASSSTGQGAETQYF TRBJ2-5 TRBV11-2
CASSPSAGYPEAFF TRBJ1-1 TRBV7-2
CATSRDRGSGYGYTF TRBJ1-2 TRBV15
CASSGLPTQYF TRBJ2-5 TRBV6-1
CSVRIQANEQYF TRBJ2-7 TRBV29-1
CASSPTRDFEQYF TRBJ2-7 TRBV7-9